This entry describes one T cell receptor beta chain. There is no known antigen for this receptor. Per-base quality was not reported, and no clone a single base away is much larger than it. This record belongs to a study of liver allograft versus peripheral blood T cells (dated by TCRdb to 2018 to 2020). Describing the broader study: T cell receptor repertoires present within transplanted livers were compared with repertoires in the peripheral blood of liver transplant recipients. Results the study describes overall, beyond this receptor: The T cell receptor repertoires within liver allografts were reported to be different from the T cell receptor repertoires detected in peripheral blood.

The data were produced on an Illumina MiSeq. TCRdb ran its own pipeline on the public reads, namely fastp trimming at Q25 and MiXCR clone calling, and kept in-frame beta chains. Identical CDR3 proteins give one entry, which carries the most common genes and DNA. The sample table shows about 120 distinct CDR3 sequences, and 20% to 25% are seen once. The ten top clones hold approximately 40% of the sample. The CDR3 numbers 16 residues from cysteine through phenylalanine. CDR3 DNA is the only sequence kept; it has 48 bases, read in frame from the first base. Per the germline V gene, MNHNS is the CDR1 and SASEGT is the CDR2. Germline trimming amounts to 8 bases on V and 0 bases on J, with 10 as the count of junction bases outside the gene matches.

This receptor was identified in a human patient who had a liver transplant. Following a transplant, some T cells may be graft donor cells, not patient cells. Rearrangement joined TRBV6-1 to TRBJ2-3, and 8 junction bases match TRBD2. CDR3 reads: CASEPIAGTSTDTQYF. The sequence in DNA is TGTGCCAGCGAACCCATAGCGGGAACTAGCACAGATACGCAGTATTTT.